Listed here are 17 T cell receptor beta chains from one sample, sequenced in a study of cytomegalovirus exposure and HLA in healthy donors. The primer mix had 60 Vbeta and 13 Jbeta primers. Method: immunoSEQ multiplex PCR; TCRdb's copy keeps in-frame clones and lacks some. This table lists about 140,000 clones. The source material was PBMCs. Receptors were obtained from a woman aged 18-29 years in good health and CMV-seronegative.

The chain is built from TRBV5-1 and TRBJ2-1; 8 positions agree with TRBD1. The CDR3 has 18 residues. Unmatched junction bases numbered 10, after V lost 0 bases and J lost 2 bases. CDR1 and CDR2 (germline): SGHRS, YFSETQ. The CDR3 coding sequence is TGCGCCAGCAGCTTGGCCGCTGGACGGACAGGGACCTACAATGAGCAGTTCTTC. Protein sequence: CASSLAAGRTGTYNEQFF. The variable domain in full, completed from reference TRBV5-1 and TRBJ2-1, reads KAGVTQTPRYLIKTRGQQVTLSCSPISGHRSVSWYQQTPGQGLQFLFEYFSETQRNKGNFPGRFSGRQFSNSRSEMNVSTLELGDSALYLCASSLAAGRTGTYNEQFFGPGTRLTVL.

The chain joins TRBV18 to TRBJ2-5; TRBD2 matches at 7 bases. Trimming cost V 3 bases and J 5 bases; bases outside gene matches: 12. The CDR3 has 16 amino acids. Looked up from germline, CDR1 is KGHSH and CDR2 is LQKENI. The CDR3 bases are TGTGCCAGCTCACCCAACGGAGTAGCGGGCGGTGAGACCCAGTACTTC. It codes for CASSPNGVAGGETQYF.

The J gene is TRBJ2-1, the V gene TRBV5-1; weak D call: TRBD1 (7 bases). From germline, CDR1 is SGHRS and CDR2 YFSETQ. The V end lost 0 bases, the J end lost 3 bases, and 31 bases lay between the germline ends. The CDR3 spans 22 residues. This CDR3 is CASSLGLAPGQLERVHYNEQFF. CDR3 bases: TGCGCCAGCAGCTTGGGACTCGCTCCGGGACAGTTAGAGCGGGTCCACTACAATGAGCAGTTCTTC.

The CDR3 loop reads CAIDDNSGANVLTF. The CDR3 bases are TGTGCCATCGACGACAATTCTGGGGCCAACGTCCTGACTTTC. V and J are TRBV10-3 and TRBJ2-6, with D uncertain. V lost 8 bases and J lost 1, with 9 bases in between. Germline CDR1 and CDR2: ENHRY and SYGVKD. CDR3 length equals 14 residues.

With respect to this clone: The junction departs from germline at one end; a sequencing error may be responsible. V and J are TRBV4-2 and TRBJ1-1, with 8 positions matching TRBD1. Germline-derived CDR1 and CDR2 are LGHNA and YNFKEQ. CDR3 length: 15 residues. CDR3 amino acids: CASSQVQGAITEASF. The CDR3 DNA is TGTGCCAGCAGCCAAGTTCAGGGGGCGATCACTGAAGCTTCCTTT.

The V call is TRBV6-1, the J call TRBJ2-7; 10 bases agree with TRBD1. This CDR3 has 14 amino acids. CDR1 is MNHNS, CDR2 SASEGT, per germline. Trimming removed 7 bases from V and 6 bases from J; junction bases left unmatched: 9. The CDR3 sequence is CASNLGQGVAEQYF. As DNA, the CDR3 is TGTGCCAGCAATCTCGGACAGGGGGTGGCCGAGCAGTACTTC.

The CDR3: CASSGTSGSNYEQYF. CDR3 DNA: TGTGCCAGCAGCGGGACTAGCGGGAGTAACTACGAGCAGTACTTC. V usage is TRBV11-2 and J usage is TRBJ2-7; 14 bases map to TRBD2. This CDR3 is built from 15 residues. Germline CDR1 is SGHAT and CDR2 is FQNNGV. V shed 5 bases and J 3 bases; nucleotides not matched to a gene: 3.

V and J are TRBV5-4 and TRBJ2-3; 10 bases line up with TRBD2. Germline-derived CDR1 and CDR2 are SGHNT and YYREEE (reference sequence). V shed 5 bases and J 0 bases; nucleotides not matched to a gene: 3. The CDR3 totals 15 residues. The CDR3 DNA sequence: TGTGCCAGCAGAGCGACTAGCGGGAGCACAGATACGCAGTATTTT. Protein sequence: CASRATSGSTDTQYF.

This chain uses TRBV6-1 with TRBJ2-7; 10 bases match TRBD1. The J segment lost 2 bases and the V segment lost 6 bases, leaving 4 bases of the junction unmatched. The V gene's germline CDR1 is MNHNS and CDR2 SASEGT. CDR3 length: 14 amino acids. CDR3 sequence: CASRGGTGAYEQYV. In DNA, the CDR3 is TGTGCCAGCAGGGGCGGGACAGGGGCCTACGAGCAGTACGTC.

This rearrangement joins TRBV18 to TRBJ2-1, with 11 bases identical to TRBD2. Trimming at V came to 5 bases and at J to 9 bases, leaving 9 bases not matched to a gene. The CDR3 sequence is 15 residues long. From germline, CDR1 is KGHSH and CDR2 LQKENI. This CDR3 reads CASSSPTSGRGEQFF. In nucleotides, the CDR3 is TGTGCCAGCTCATCCCCAACTAGCGGGAGAGGTGAGCAGTTCTTC.

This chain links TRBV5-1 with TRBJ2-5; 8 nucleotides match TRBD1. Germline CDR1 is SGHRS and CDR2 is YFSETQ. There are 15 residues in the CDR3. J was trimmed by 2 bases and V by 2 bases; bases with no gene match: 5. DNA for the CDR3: TGCGCCAGCAGCTTAATCGACAGGGGACAAGAGACCCAGTACTTC. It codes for CASSLIDRGQETQYF.

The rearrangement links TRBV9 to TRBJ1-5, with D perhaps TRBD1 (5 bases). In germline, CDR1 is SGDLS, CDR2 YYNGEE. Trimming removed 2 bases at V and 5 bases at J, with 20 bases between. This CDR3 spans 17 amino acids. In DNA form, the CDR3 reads TGTGCCAGCAGCGTGAAGACAGTCCCTGGCGGGGATCAGCCCCAGCATTTT. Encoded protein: CASSVKTVPGGDQPQHF.

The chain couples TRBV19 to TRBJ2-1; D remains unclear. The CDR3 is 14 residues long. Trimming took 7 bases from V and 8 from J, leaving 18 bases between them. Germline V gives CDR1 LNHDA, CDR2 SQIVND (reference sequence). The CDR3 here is CASMRQVRSHEQFF. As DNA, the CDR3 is TGTGCCAGTATGAGACAAGTACGATCACATGAGCAGTTCTTC.

CDR3 loop: CASSSQQGTSDGYTF. The CDR3 region has the DNA TGTGCCAGCAGCTCGCAACAGGGGACCTCAGACGGCTACACCTTC. V is TRBV7-2 and J is TRBJ1-2, with TRBD1 matching 7 bases. Germline CDR1 SGHTA, CDR2 FQGNSA. CDR3 size: 15 residues. V trimming: 4 bases; J trimming: 8 bases; junction bases outside the gene matches: 13. Drawing the rest from reference TRBV7-2 and TRBJ1-2, the complete variable domain is GAGVSQSPSNKVTEKGKDVELRCDPISGHTALYWYRQSLGQGLEFLIYFQGNSAPDKSGLPSDRFSAERTGGSVSTLTIQRTQQEDSAVYLCASSSQQGTSDGYTFGSGTRLTVV.

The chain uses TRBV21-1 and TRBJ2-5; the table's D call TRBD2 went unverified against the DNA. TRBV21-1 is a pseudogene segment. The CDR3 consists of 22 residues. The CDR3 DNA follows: TGTGCCAGCAGCAATCGGTTGGGGGTCTGTCGGACTAGCGGGGTCCCCGAAGAGACCCAGTACTTC. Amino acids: CASSNRLGVCRTSGVPEETQYF.

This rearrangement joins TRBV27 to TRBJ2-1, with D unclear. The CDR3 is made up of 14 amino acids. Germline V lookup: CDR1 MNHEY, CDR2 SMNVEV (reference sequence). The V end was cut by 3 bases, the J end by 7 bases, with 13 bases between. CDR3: CASSLYGHRNEQFF. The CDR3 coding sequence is TGTGCCAGCAGTTTGTATGGGCACCGGAATGAGCAGTTCTTC.

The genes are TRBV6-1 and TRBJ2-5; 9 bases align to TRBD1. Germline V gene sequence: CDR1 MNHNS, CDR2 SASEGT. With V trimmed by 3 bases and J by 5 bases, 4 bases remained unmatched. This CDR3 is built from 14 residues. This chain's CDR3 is CASSDGQGRETQYF. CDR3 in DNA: TGTGCCAGCAGTGATGGACAGGGGAGGGAGACCCAGTACTTC.